This TCR beta chain was found in a study of blood T cell repertoires in COVID-19 (dated by TCRdb to 2018 to 2021). Regarding the study in general: Samples covering the acute and convalescent phases of COVID-19 were provided by collaborators in the United States, Italy and Spain. The prospective study material was composed of cDNA or gDNA derived from T cells, B-cell-depleted T cells, or PBMCs. Subjects who had been exposed to COVID-19, were actively infected with it, or had recovered from it provided the deeply sampled blood TCRbeta repertoires that made up the dataset. The repertoires were made available in a free public database intended to serve as a resource for research on the immune response to SARS-CoV-2. Samples were obtained from the ongoing ImmuneRACE study (first 160 participants) and from about 1,300 subjects provided by 6 global collaborators. The sample metadata nearly always contained a de-identified subject ID, COVID-19 status, age in years and sex. Where available, HLA class I and class II types were obtained from metadata supplied by the sample provider rather than from assay-based typing.

TCRbeta CDR3 regions were amplified from genomic DNA using the immunoSEQ Assay, a bias-controlled multiplex PCR. In the source study's methods: The number of nucleated cells in each sample was estimated from the amplification of reference gene primers within the assay. Sequence reads were collapsed and filtered to measure the absolute abundance of every unique TCRbeta CDR3 rearrangement. Productive Simpson clonality was computed per sample as the square root of Simpson's diversity index over productive rearrangements. TCRdb obtained this table from immuneACCESS and retained in-frame rearrangements with V and J assigned. These tables miss some clones; where compared with another copy, unresolved V genes account for less than half of the shortfall, and the remainder is unexplained. V and J calls and clone size are copied from that table; D and trimming were computed from the DNA. This sample has 130,000 to 150,000 clones in its table, and 88% of those were observed once. In total, the top ten clones hold over 9.5% of the sample.

Study-wide conclusions, independent of this receptor: Clinical and demographic metadata were provided uncurated, with the amount varying by source and participant.

Concerning this clone itself: Its recognized antigen is unknown. Base qualities are not at hand, and no much larger clone is one base apart.

CDR1 and CDR2 are read off the germline V gene (reference sequence) as LGHDT and YNNKEL. After removal of 4 bases from V and 3 bases from J, the junction retains 8 bases not matched to a gene. CDR3 length: 17 amino acids, cysteine to phenylalanine. The entry retains the CDR3 DNA only, 51 bases that are in frame from base 1. Whole blood was collected in K2EDTA tubes by collaborating institutions according to the institutions' own protocols. For TCRbeta analysis, collaborator samples were shipped as frozen whole blood, as isolated PBMCs, or as DNA extracted from either sample type. The sample was peripheral blood. This clonotype originated in a man aged 50 or older with active or convalescent COVID-19. The chain links TRBV3-1 (or the pseudogene TRBV3-2) with TRBJ1-4; 10 middle bases align to TRBD1. The nucleotides are TGTGCCAGCAGCCCCGGGACAGGGGTCGGGCCTAATGAAAAACTGTTTTTT. This encodes CASSPGTGVGPNEKLFF.